The TCR beta chain described here comes from a study of blood T cells in healthy people across ages. Germline V gives CDR1 SGHTA, CDR2 FQGNSA. V lost 5 bases and J 4 bases, leaving 21 bases between the germline ends. The CDR3 loop spans 16 amino acids. Primers used in a second PCR of roughly 7 to 11 cycles were a sample-barcoded 5' primer and a J-beta primer mix. TCRdb reprocessed the 5' RACE reads with MiXCR, giving one entry per CDR3 protein. The sample has some 560,000 distinct CDR3 sequences; about 29% are singletons. The sample also formed part of further work on T cells of mothers and their children. According to that study: All extracted RNA went into cDNA synthesis, about 1.4 ug per 15 ul.

The gene calls are TRBV7-2 and TRBJ2-7; possibly TRBD1 for D (6 bases). This sequence was found in a boy under 10 years old in good health. Input material: blood. CDR3 sequence reads: CASSLLPGQVKYEQYF. In nucleotides, the CDR3 is TGTGCCAGCAGCCTCCTGCCGGGACAAGTTAAGTACGAGCAGTACTTC.